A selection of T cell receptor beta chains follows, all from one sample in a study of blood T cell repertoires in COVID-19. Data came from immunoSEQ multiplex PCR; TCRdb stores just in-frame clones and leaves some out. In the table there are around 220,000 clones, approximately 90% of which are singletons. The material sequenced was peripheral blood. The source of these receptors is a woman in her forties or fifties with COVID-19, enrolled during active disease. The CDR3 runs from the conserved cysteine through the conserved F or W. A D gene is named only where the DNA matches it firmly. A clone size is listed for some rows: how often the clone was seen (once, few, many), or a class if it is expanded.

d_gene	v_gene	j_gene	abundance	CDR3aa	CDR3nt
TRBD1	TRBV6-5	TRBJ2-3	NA	CASSLRQGRSDTQYF	TGTGCCAGCAGCCTTAGACAGGGTAGATCAGATACGCAGTATTTT
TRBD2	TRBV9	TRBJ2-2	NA	CASSPTSGGTGELFF	TGTGCCAGCAGCCCCACTAGCGGGGGAACCGGGGAGCTGTTTTTT
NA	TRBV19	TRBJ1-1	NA	CASRAAPGSGTEAFF	TGTGCCAGTAGAGCGGCCCCGGGCTCGGGGACTGAAGCTTTCTTT
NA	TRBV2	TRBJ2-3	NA	CASSLQGGDTQYF	TGTGCCAGCAGTCTGCAGGGGGGAGATACGCAGTATTTT
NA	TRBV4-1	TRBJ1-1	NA	CASSQVLGDTEAFF	TGCGCCAGCAGCCAAGTCCTCGGGGACACTGAAGCTTTCTTT
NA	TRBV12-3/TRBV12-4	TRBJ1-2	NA	CASSLRANYGYTF	TGTGCCAGCAGTTTGAGGGCCAACTATGGCTACACCTTC
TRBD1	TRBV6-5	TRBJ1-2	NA	CASSTQGAFSGYTF	TGTGCCAGCAGTACCCAGGGGGCGTTTAGCGGCTACACCTTC
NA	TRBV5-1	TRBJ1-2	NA	CASSPDKPEHLLPRGYTF	TGCGCCAGCAGCCCCGATAAGCCAGAACACCTCCTCCCTAGAGGCTACACCTTC
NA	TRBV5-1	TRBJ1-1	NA	CASSGSRGAEAFF	TGCGCCAGCAGTGGAAGTCGAGGAGCTGAAGCTTTCTTT
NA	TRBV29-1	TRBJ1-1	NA	CSVDKNTEAFF	TGCAGCGTTGACAAGAACACTGAAGCTTTCTTT
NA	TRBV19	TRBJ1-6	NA	CASSIEGSAGRGYNSPLHF	TGTGCCAGTAGTATTGAAGGCTCAGCGGGTCGAGGCTATAATTCACCCCTCCACTTT
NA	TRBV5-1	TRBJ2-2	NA	CASSTTPGELFF	TGCGCCAGCAGTACGACACCCGGGGAGCTGTTTTTT
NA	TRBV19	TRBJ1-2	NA	CASSTWMGGDGYTF	TGTGCCAGTAGTACCTGGATGGGAGGGGATGGCTACACCTTC
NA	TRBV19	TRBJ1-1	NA	CASSIGIAEAFF	TGTGCCAGTAGTATAGGCATAGCTGAAGCTTTCTTT
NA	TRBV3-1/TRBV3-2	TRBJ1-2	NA	CASSQTHRTADPNYGYTF	TGTGCCAGCAGCCAAACCCACAGGACAGCAGACCCTAACTATGGCTACACCTTC
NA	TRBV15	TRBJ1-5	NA	CATSTDQNSNAQHF	TGTGCCACCAGTACAGACCAAAACAGCAATGCCCAGCATTTT
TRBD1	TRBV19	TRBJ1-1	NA	CASGQGTNTEAFF	TGTGCCAGCGGACAGGGGACGAACACTGAAGCTTTCTTT
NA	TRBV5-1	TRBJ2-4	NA	CASSTGQGGDIQYF	TGCGCCAGCAGCACCGGACAGGGAGGGGACATTCAGTACTTC
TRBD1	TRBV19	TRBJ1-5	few	CASSIGGDRGNQPQHF	TGTGCCAGTAGTATTGGAGGGGACAGGGGCAATCAGCCCCAGCATTTT
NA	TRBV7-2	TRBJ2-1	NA	CASSLGLAYNEQFF	TGTGCCAGCAGCTTAGGACTAGCCTACAATGAGCAGTTCTTC
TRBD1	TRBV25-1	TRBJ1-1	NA	CASRTGMGTEAFF	TGTGCCAGCAGGACAGGGATGGGTACTGAAGCTTTCTTT
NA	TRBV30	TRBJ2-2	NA	CAWSRGAADTGELFF	TGTGCCTGGAGTCGGGGGGCAGCGGACACCGGGGAGCTGTTTTTT
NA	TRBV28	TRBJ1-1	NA	CASSPPVDTEAFF	TGTGCCAGCAGTCCGCCGGTTGACACTGAAGCTTTCTTT
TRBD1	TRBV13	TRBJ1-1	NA	CASSLQGGTEAFF	TGTGCCAGCAGCCTTCAGGGGGGTACTGAAGCTTTCTTT